These 17 T cell receptor beta chains originate from one sample sequenced in a study of cytomegalovirus exposure and HLA in healthy donors. The PCR had 60 Vbeta and 13 Jbeta primers. The assay was immunoSEQ multiplex PCR, and TCRdb's table has in-frame clones only and misses some. The table has around 180,000 clones, 70% to 80% seen once. The specimen sequenced was PBMCs. These TCRs come from a man aged 55 to 69 in good health and CMV-seronegative.

This sequence joins TRBV27 and TRBJ2-3, with D perhaps matching TRBD2 (5 bases). CDR3 length equals 15 residues. The V end lost 3 bases, the J end lost 2 bases, and 12 bases lay between the germline ends. Germline values: CDR1 MNHEY, CDR2 SMNVEV (reference sequence). This CDR3 is CASSFQADFTDTQYF. The CDR3, as DNA: TGTGCCAGCAGTTTTCAAGCGGATTTCACAGATACGCAGTATTTT.

The gene calls are TRBV19 and TRBJ2-5, with TRBD2 matching over 10 bases. The trim removed 4 bases at V and 5 bases at J, leaving 16 bases unmatched. This CDR3 spans 18 amino acids. CDR1 is LNHDA, CDR2 SQIVND, per germline (reference sequence). CDR3 bases: TGTGCCAGTAGTAGCCCAGGTTCTAGCGGGAGTTCAACGGAGACCCAGTACTTC. This codes for CASSSPGSSGSSTETQYF.

This chain uses TRBV7-9 with TRBJ2-7, with 10 bases identical to TRBD1. The CDR3 covers 15 residues. The ends lost 5 bases at V and 0 bases at J; junction bases unmatched: 4. The V gene's germline CDR1 is SEHNR and CDR2 FQNEAQ (reference sequence). This CDR3 is CASSDRDRGSYEQYF. The DNA for the CDR3 is TGTGCCAGCAGCGACCGGGACAGGGGCTCCTACGAGCAGTACTTC.

The chain has TRBV9 and TRBJ2-1; maybe TRBD2 (5 bases). The CDR3 totals 14 residues. V lost 0 bases, J lost 8 bases, and 12 bases lay in between. Germline CDR1 and CDR2: SGDLS and YYNGEE. As DNA, the CDR3 is TGTGCCAGCAGCGTAGGTGTAGGGCGGGATGAGCAGTTCTTC. Amino acids: CASSVGVGRDEQFF.

The rearrangement links TRBV27 to TRBJ2-7, with a tentative D call TRBD1 (6 bases). The germline V gene encodes CDR1 MNHEY and CDR2 SMNVEV (reference sequence). V was shortened by 7 bases and J by 1 base, with 20 bases between the two germline ends. The CDR3 loop spans 16 amino acids. CDR3 in DNA: TGTGCCAGCACCCCCGGCGTGGGGACATCATCCTACGAGCAGTACTTC. It specifies CASTPGVGTSSYEQYF.

This rearrangement joins TRBV28 to TRBJ1-4, with 7 bases aligning to TRBD1. CDR1 is MDHEN, CDR2 SYDVKM, per germline. CDR3 length equals 16 residues. Trimming cost V 5 bases and J 4 bases; bases outside gene matches: 10. The CDR3 spells CASSTTGAPLNEKLFF. DNA of the CDR3: TGTGCCAGCAGTACTACAGGGGCCCCCCTTAATGAAAAACTGTTTTTT.

Only one count was recorded for this clone. The chain recombines TRBV7-8 with TRBJ1-1; D unclear. This CDR3 is 15 amino acids long. CDR1 and CDR2 (germline): SGHVS, FQNEAQ. V lost 5 bases to trimming and J lost 0 bases, with 13 bases between them. CDR3 loop: CASSIGGSLNTEAFF. The CDR3 DNA reads as TGTGCCAGCAGCATCGGAGGTTCATTGAACACTGAAGCTTTCTTT.

The rearrangement uses TRBV5-1 and TRBJ1-4; 11 bases line up with TRBD1. The CDR3 loop spans 14 amino acids. Germline lookup yields CDR1 SGHRS and CDR2 YFSETQ. With 4 bases clipped from V and 8 bases from J, the junction kept 4 bases outside the gene matches. The CDR3 DNA is TGCGCCAGCAGCGAATGGACAGGGGGCGAAAAACTGTTTTTT. This gives the protein CASSEWTGGEKLFF.

The J gene is TRBJ1-1, the V gene TRBV7-9, with D unclear. CDR1 is SEHNR, CDR2 FQNEAQ, per germline (reference sequence). Trimming left V 9 bases short and J 0 bases short, with 8 bases between. CDR3 length equals 12 residues. CDR3 residues: CARSPVNTEAFF. The CDR3 region has the DNA TGTGCCAGATCCCCTGTGAACACTGAAGCTTTCTTT.

This chain uses TRBV19 with TRBJ1-4; maybe TRBD1 (5 bases). Trimming shortened V by 1 base and J by 17 bases, and 20 bases separated the two germline ends. The CDR3 sequence is 14 residues long. Germline CDR1 is LNHDA and CDR2 is SQIVND (reference sequence). CDR3 loop: CASSIGDSQKPSFF. CDR3 nucleotide sequence: TGTGCCAGTAGTATAGGAGACAGCCAAAAACCCAGTTTTTTT.

The rearrangement uses TRBV6-1 and TRBJ1-5; 9 nucleotides agree with TRBD1. The CDR3 consists of 15 residues. Germline-derived CDR1 and CDR2 are MNHNS and SASEGT. Unmatched junction bases numbered 10, after V lost 6 bases and J lost 7 bases. CDR3 in DNA: TGTGCCAGCAGACGGGGGGGACAGGGCTCACAGCCCCAGCATTTT. This gives the protein CASRRGGQGSQPQHF.

The rearrangement joins TRBV6-1 to TRBJ1-4, with TRBD1 as a possible D gene (5 bases). The CDR3 has 14 residues. The V end was cut by 4 bases, the J end by 7 bases, with 13 bases between. CDR1 and CDR2 from the germline V gene are MNHNS and SASEGT. CDR3 sequence (DNA): TGTGCCAGCAGTGCAGGGTTTGCGAGTGAAAAACTGTTTTTT. The encoded protein is CASSAGFASEKLFF.

This rearrangement joins TRBV9 to TRBJ2-1; possibly TRBD2 for D (6 bases). Germline lookup yields CDR1 SGDLS and CDR2 YYNGEE. The CDR3 runs to 15 residues. Trimming cost V 0 bases and J 5 bases, with 12 bases left between them. The CDR3 loop reads CASSVGGTGHNEQFF. The CDR3 DNA follows: TGTGCCAGCAGCGTAGGGGGGACTGGACACAATGAGCAGTTCTTC.

V gene TRBV2 combines with J gene TRBJ2-7; 10 bases align to TRBD1. Germline trimming cut 6 bases from V and 6 bases from J; bases unmatched to any gene: 8. The CDR3 sequence is 14 residues long. Germline CDR1 and CDR2: SNHLY and FYNNEI. The CDR3 DNA sequence: TGTGCCAGCAGCAGGACAGGGGGTCGAGGCGAGCAGTACTTC. The encoded protein is CASSRTGGRGEQYF.

This rearrangement joins TRBV6-6 to TRBJ1-2; the D gene is possibly TRBD1 (5 bases). The CDR3 runs to 15 residues. CDR1 and CDR2 from the germline V gene are MNHNY and SVGAGI (reference sequence). V lost 0 bases, J lost 3 bases, and 11 bases lay in between. The CDR3 nucleotides read TGTGCCAGCAGTTACTCGAATCAGGGTGACTATGGCTACACCTTC. It yields the protein CASSYSNQGDYGYTF.

The chain has TRBV5-1 and TRBJ1-2; 10 bases map to TRBD1. The CDR3 is 17 amino acids. Germline CDR1 reads SGHRS; CDR2 reads YFSETQ. J gave up 4 bases and V 6 bases, and 15 bases lay outside the gene matches. The DNA for the CDR3 is TGCGCCAGCACCCGGTCGACAGGGGGCGATTCTAGCTATGGCTACACCTTC. It yields the protein CASTRSTGGDSSYGYTF.

The genes are TRBV12-5 and TRBJ2-3; the match to TRBD1 covers 10 bases. Trimming at V came to 6 bases and at J to 3 bases, leaving 6 bases not matched to a gene. There are 15 residues in the CDR3. Germline assignment: CDR1 LGHNT and CDR2 FRNRAP. The CDR3 spells CASGGTGDGTDTQYF. Written as DNA, the CDR3 is TGTGCTAGTGGAGGGACAGGGGACGGAACAGATACGCAGTATTTT.